The clone carrying this TCR beta chain occurred once. Its antigen remains unidentified. The data were obtained in a study of T cell responses to AZD1222 COVID-19 vaccine. Some clones are missing from TCRdb's copy, which holds only in-frame ones; the method was immunoSEQ multiplex PCR. The profile shows under 150,000 clones, 93% of them singletons. Notes on the study in general: The donor cohort was predominantly white British with a female majority, and clonal diversity may have been underestimated.

The germline gives CDR1 SGHTA, CDR2 FQGNSA. Between the trimmed V and J ends, which lost 0 bases and 4 bases, there was a span of 5 bases. This CDR3 spans 13 amino acids. Material: peripheral blood, obtained on day 0 of AZD1222 vaccination. V gene TRBV7-2 combines with J gene TRBJ2-3; D gene uncertain. This clonotype was sampled from an adult in good health. CDR3 protein: CASSLATPDTQYF. Written as DNA, the CDR3 is TGTGCCAGCAGCTTAGCGACCCCAGATACGCAGTATTTT.